This T cell receptor beta chain stems from a study of identical twins. As for this clonotype: At one end, the junction sequence differs from germline, possibly due to a read error.

The cDNA had a unique molecular identifier and a template-switch universal primer site. Using its own MiXCR run on the 5' RACE reads, TCRdb lists one record per CDR3 protein. This table has approximately 600,000 distinct CDR3 sequences, 7.5% to 10% appearing once. The CDR3 loop spans 19 amino acids. The V gene's germline CDR1 is SGHAT and CDR2 FQNNGV. These data were likewise used in another study, on yellow fever vaccine responses in identical twins.

Sequenced input: PBMCs. The clonotype comes from a woman between 18 and 29 years old in good health. The genes are TRBV11-2 and TRBJ2-1; 9 nucleotides line up with TRBD1. The CDR3: CASILKGTGTLGAYNEQFF. DNA of the CDR3: TGTGCCAGCATCTTAAAAGGGACAGGGACCTTGGGAGCCTACAATGAGCAGTTCTTC.